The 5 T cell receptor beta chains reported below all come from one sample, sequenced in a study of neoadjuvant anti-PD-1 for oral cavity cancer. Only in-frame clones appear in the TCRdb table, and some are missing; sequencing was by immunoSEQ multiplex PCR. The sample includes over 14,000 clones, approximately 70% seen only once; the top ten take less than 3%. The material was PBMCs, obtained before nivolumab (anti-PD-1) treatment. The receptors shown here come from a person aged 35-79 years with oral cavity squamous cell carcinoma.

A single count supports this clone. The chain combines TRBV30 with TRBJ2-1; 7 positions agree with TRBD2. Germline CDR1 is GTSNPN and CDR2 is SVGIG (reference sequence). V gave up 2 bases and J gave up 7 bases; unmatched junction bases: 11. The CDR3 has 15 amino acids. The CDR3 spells CAWSPRWRELNEQFF. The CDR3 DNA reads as TGTGCCTGGAGTCCAAGATGGCGGGAGTTGAATGAGCAGTTCTTC.

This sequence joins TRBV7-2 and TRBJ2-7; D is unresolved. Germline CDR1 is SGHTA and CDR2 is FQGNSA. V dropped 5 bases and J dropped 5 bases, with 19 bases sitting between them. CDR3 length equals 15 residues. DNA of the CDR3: TGTGCCAGCAGCCTCATCAGTGGGCCTCTCAACGAGCAGTACTTC. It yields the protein CASSLISGPLNEQYF.

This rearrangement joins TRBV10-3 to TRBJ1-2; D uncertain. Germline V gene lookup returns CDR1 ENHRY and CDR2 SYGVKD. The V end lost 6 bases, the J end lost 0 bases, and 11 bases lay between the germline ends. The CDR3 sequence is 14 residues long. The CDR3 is CAIRLPGSNYGYTF. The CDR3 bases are TGTGCCATCAGACTCCCCGGGTCTAACTATGGCTACACCTTC.

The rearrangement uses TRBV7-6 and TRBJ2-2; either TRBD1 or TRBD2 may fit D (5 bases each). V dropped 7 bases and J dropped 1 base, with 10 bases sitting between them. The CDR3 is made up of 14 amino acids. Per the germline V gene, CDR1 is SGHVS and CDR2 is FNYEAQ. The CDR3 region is CASTFGGNTGELFF. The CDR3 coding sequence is TGTGCCAGCACCTTTGGGGGGAACACCGGGGAGCTGTTTTTT.

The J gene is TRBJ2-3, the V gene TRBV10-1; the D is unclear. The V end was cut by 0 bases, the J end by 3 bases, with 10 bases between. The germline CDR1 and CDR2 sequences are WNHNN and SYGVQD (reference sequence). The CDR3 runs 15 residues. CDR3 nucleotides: TGCGCCAGCAGTGAGTCCAAAAGGGTAACAGATACGCAGTATTTT. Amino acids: CASSESKRVTDTQYF.